This T cell receptor (beta chain) was identified during a study of cytomegalovirus exposure and HLA in healthy donors (dated by TCRdb to about 2017). In the study overall: In an earlier analysis of some 610 of the donors, 276 Gb of sequence data and 120 million or so unique TCR beta sequences from about 180 million T cells were reported. Genome-wide SNP genotypes for about three fifths of the roughly 700 donors were used in a later genetic analysis, which treated that subset as a discovery cohort. Rather than drawing on any new phenotypic data, the later analysis identified candidate immune exposures from TCR beta sequences and the way those sequences occurred across donors. Using immunosequencing, the study profiled T cell repertoires from 500 to 800 subjects and related those repertoires to cytomegalovirus serostatus. A handful of DR-DQ haplotypes were handled as single units for association and clustering because linkage in the cohort was strong. All discovery cohort repertoires had been generated using a single sequencing platform. Typing coverage varied by locus: roughly 629-640 donors for A, B, C, DRB1 and DQB1; 500 to 550 for DQA1; more than 600 for DPA1; some 470 for DPB1. An early release that covered 500 to 800 HLA-typed donors contained approximately 320 gigabases of sequencing data and roughly 84 million unique TCR sequences. HLA typing covered class I and class II loci at four-digit resolution. A later analysis re-analyzed previously published TCR beta repertoires from about 730 donors and added high-resolution HLA genotyping to study TCR occurrence patterns. An earlier analysis of several hundred of the donors applied high-throughput TCR beta sequencing to assess whether each TCR beta V gene segment acted as functional or pseudogenic. Across roughly 420 genotyped donors of the cohort, an average of about 250,000 unique TCR beta nucleotide sequences per donor were sequenced, and approximately 19% of those sequences were non-productive. High-throughput TCR immunosequencing, statistical association of individual TCRs with disease status, and machine learning were combined to predict cytomegalovirus infection status. Along with the approximately 600-subject first cohort, a separate validation cohort of about 110 different subjects was used. The study aimed to test whether signatures of past pathogen exposure could be identified by cataloging public T cell receptors. Of the roughly 420 genotyped donors, 75% to 85% were placed in the genetic ancestry cluster associated with self-reported Caucasian donors. Donor age, sex, ethnicity and CMV serostatus were compiled together with the repertoire data.

The method behind the library was the immunoSEQ multiplex PCR assay. The multiplex PCR relied on a mix of 60 forward primers for TCR Vbeta segments and 13 reverse primers for TCR Jbeta segments. The CDR3 region of rearranged TCR beta genes was amplified from genomic DNA with a multiplex PCR assay. The amplified TCR beta libraries were sequenced on the Illumina HiSeq System as 87-base-pair reads. As for the original processing: Across the 600 to 700 repertoires, a later analysis counted tens of millions of unique TCR beta chains, some 11 million of which were shared by at least two donors. Raw reads were error-corrected and collapsed into unique sequences with a nearest-neighbor algorithm that merged closely related sequences to remove PCR and sequencing errors. V, D and J gene segments were assigned by aligning CDR3 sequences to IMGT reference sequences. For a sequence to be retained, a match of at least six nucleotides to both a V gene segment and a J gene segment was required. Rearrangements were classified as productive when the CDR3 lacked stop codons and remained in frame with V and J, and all other rearrangements were classified as non-productive. CDR3 was defined by IMGT convention, running from the second conserved V-encoded cysteine to the conserved J-encoded phenylalanine. The earlier analysis of about 500 of the donors excluded sequences that lacked an unambiguous match to a single V gene segment. In an earlier analysis of around 600 of the donors, V segments were called functional above 56.7% productive rearrangements and were called segregating when the between-donor standard deviation exceeded 5%. A statistical classification framework was developed to diagnose cytomegalovirus status using the catalog of TCR beta chain sequences. V and J gene assignment, in a later analysis, came from comparing TCR nucleotide sequences with IMGT/GENE-DB human TR gene sequences. Using the TCRdist pipeline, a later analysis assigned CDR3 sequences along with most-parsimonious VDJ recombination scenarios. In a later analysis, each TCR beta chain was defined by its CDR3 amino acid sequence together with its V-gene family, and reads lacking a unique V-gene family were excluded. A later analysis removed several hundred highly shared, low-generation-probability nucleotide sequences to deal with suspected cross-contamination and a sequencing artifact. A later analysis calculated a clonal expansion index for each public chain from normalized within-repertoire ranks of inferred template counts. In a later analysis, generation probabilities were computed using a VDJ recombination model fitted to out-of-frame rearrangements, and the results were checked against IGoR. Hypergeometric tests were used in a later analysis to score TCR-TCR, TCR-HLA and TCR-CMV co-occurrence, with a repertoire-size bias correction applied to the TCR pairs. To estimate false discovery rates, a later analysis permuted the HLA or CMV assignments 20 times. In a later analysis, co-occurring TCRs were grouped with DBSCAN, and TCRdist sequence similarity was added when clustering was performed within HLA-allele-positive subsets. Repertoires with fewer than 30,000 or more than 120,000 public chains were left out of co-occurrence clustering, as were about 5 repertoires with anomalous nucleotide sharing. The table was pulled from immuneACCESS by TCRdb, which kept in-frame rearrangements only. Such tables lose some clones; where checked, under half of the loss comes from unresolved V genes, and the rest has no known cause. The DNA was the basis for D and trimming; V, J and clone size are from that table. The sample table shows about 130,000 clones, and roughly 76% are seen once. Jointly, the top ten make up less than 15% of the sample.

Measured from the cysteine to the phenylalanine, the CDR3 is 15 residues long. Of the read, only the CDR3 DNA is kept; its 45 bases are in frame from base 1. Via the germline V gene, CDR1 is SGHDT and CDR2 YYEEEE. At the junction V is shortened by 0 bases and J by 0 bases, with 9 bases in between. The cohort comprised fewer than 700 healthy bone marrow donors. At the time of sampling, all cohort members were nominally healthy, though unrecorded immune exposures were likely present. The donor tested CMV seropositive and was one of the 289 seropositive cohort members. Every donor gave a peripheral blood sample, and the peripheral blood mononuclear cells from that sample were used for TCR beta sequencing. The Qiagen DNeasy Blood Extraction Kit was used to extract genomic DNA from the blood cell samples. Remarks on this clone: Its antigen is currently not known. The input lacks base qualities; no much larger clone sits a single base away.

Overall study results and their limits: In vitro tests confirmed that a few of the cytomegalovirus-associated TCR beta chains recognize cytomegalovirus antigens. According to a later genetic analysis, donors in an Asian-associated ancestry cluster had fewer N-insertions in productive TCRs than the approximately 630-donor mean. Across donors, most TCR sequences were observed very rarely, whereas some public TCRs were present in many individuals. A later analysis found that TCR association rates varied across HLA loci, with DRB1 alleles showing the most associated TCRs and HLA-C alleles the fewest. Cytomegalovirus status was reported to be diagnosed by the classifier with high specificity and sensitivity in both the original and validation cohorts. Presence/absence analyses assumed roughly uniform sequencing depth across donors, an assumption that may not hold. CMV serostatus was the only immune exposure information available for the cohort. When HLA alleles, especially DR and DQ, strongly co-occurred, TCR associations were difficult to assign to individual alleles. A total of about 180 TCR beta chains were listed by the study as associated with cytomegalovirus. In an earlier analysis of approximately 590 of the donors, most TCR beta V segments appeared in productive rearrangements about 87% or about 30% of the time, broadly matching IMGT annotations. In a later analysis, HLA-associated TCR beta chains were found to be more clonally expanded and to have lower generation probabilities than equally common non-associated chains. Linkage disequilibrium might explain the correlated functional status among segregating V segments, but an unknown experimental factor could not be ruled out. Only TCR beta chains were sequenced in this cohort, and the absence of alpha or paired-chain data limited detectable features. In a later analysis, several top co-occurrence clusters were reported to appear linked to parvovirus B19, influenza, CMV and Epstein-Barr virus. The authors suggested that the approach could potentially be extended to other disease states and immunological phenotypes. A group of highly shared sequence variants was considered likely to be a technical artifact of the sequencing pipeline. A further reported finding was that TCR beta sequences accurately predicted the HLA-A and HLA-B alleles for most subjects in the first cohort. HLA typing was unavailable for some donors at each locus, so association tests used only the typed subset. Some IMGT-functional V segments, including TRBV6-2 and TRBV6-3, could not be told apart with the 87-base-pair reads, so those segments were excluded. According to a later analysis, most CMV-associated TCR beta chains appeared to be HLA-restricted, and the HLA associations seemed to be driven largely by CMV exposure. In a later genetic analysis, a missense DCLRE1C variant was associated with V-gene and J-gene trimming of TCR beta chains, and the association was replicated in an independent cohort. A later analysis associated about 18,000 TCR beta sequences with specific HLA alleles at a false discovery rate of 0.05. Over 15 rarely observed V segments, including chromosome 9 orphons, were excluded from the earlier analysis of several hundred of the donors because counts were too low.

This receptor chain uses TRBV5-6 and TRBJ1-1; no D gene can be assigned with confidence. This clonotype originated in a woman aged 60-75 years in good health and CMV-seropositive. The sample taken for sequencing was PBMCs. The CDR3 region has the sequence CASSLGALMNTEAFF. The DNA sequence is given as TGTGCCAGCAGCTTGGGGGCCCTGATGAACACTGAAGCTTTCTTT.